This TCR beta chain comes out of a study of T cells in Graves' hyperthyroidism and ophthalmopathy. CDR3 size: 22 residues. Trimming stripped 0 bases from V and 0 bases from J, with 27 bases between. Per the germline V gene, CDR1 is LGHNT and CDR2 is FRNRAP. Fresh 10 ml peripheral blood yielded PBMCs. Whole-study results and caveats: Blood also carried most thyroid clonotypes expanded above 0.001.

The table lists this clonotype with many counts. The antigen is unknown. RNA transcripts yielded amplified TCR beta CDR3 regions. HTBI primers were the set used in a first-round RT-PCR of the TCR CDR3. TCRdb redid the calling of the multiplex PCR reads with MiXCR, one entry per CDR3 protein. The data show 350,000 to 450,000 distinct CDR3 sequences, with approximately 15% seen just once and approximately 9.9% held by the top ten. Sample: blood. The source is a woman in her fifties or sixties with Graves' hyperthyroidism. J is TRBJ1-5 and V is TRBV12-5; D is perhaps TRBD1 (5 bases). CDR3 residues: CASGLVMGTDNPGPYSNQPQHF. The CDR3, as DNA: TGTGCTAGTGGTTTGGTTATGGGCACGGACAATCCTGGGCCTTATAGCAATCAGCCCCAGCATTTT.